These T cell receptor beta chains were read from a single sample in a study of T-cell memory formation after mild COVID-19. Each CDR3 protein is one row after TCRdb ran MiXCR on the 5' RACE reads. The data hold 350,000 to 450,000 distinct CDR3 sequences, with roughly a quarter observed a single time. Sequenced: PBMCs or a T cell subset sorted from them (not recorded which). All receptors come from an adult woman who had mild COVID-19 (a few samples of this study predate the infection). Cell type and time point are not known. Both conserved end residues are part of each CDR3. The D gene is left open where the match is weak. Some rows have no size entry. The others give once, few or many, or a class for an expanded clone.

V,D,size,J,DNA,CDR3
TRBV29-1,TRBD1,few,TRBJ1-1,TGCAGCGCCCAACAGGGGGACACTGAAGCTTTCTTT,CSAQQGDTEAFF
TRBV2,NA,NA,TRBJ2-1,TGTGCCAGCACCGTTTGGACCATTAATGAGCAGTTCTTC,CASTVWTINEQFF
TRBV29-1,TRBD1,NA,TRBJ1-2,TGCAGCGTTGAAGGTGGGACAGGGGAGATTGGGTACTATGGCTACACCTTC,CSVEGGTGEIGYYGYTF
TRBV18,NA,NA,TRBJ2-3,TGTGCCAGCTCACCAAGCGGGACAAAATCCCCCGCAGATACGCAGTATTTT,CASSPSGTKSPADTQYF
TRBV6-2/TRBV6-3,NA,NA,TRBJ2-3,TGTGCCAGCAGTTACGGGGCGGCCGGGGGGCAGACAGATACGCAGTATTTT,CASSYGAAGGQTDTQYF
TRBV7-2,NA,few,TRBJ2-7,TGTGCCAGCAGCTTCGGGTGGGCCTACGAGCAGTACTTC,CASSFGWAYEQYF
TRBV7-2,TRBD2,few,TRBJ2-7,TGTGCCAGCAGCTTGGGACTAGCGGGGGCCTACTACGAGCAGTACTTC,CASSLGLAGAYYEQYF
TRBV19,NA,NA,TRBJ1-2,TGTGCCAGTAAGGCGCTCGACTATGGCTACACCTTC,CASKALDYGYTF
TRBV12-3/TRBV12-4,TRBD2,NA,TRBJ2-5,TGTGCCAGCAGTTGGACTAGCGGGGGGGCCGGTTCCCAAGAGACCCAGTACTTC,CASSWTSGGAGSQETQYF
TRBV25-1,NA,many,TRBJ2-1,TGTGCCAGCAGGGAGGGGTCACTCAATGAGCAGTTCTTC,CASREGSLNEQFF
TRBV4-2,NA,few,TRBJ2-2,TGTGCCAGCAGCCAAGAGTACAGGTACGACGTCGGGGAGCTGTTTTTT,CASSQEYRYDVGELFF
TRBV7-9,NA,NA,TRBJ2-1,TGTGCCAGCAGCCTCTCGACAGCTACCATCGATTACAATGAGCAGTTCTTC,CASSLSTATIDYNEQFF
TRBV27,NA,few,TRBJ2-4,TGTGCCAGCAGTCCACGACAGTTACTAGCCAAAAACATTCAGTACTTC,CASSPRQLLAKNIQYF
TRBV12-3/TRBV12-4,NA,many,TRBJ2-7,TGTGCCAGCAGTCCCCAAGCCCGGGACGCCTACGAGCAGTACTTC,CASSPQARDAYEQYF
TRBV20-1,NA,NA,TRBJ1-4,TGCAGCGGGCAGTTGGCTGAAAAACTGTTTTTT,CSGQLAEKLFF
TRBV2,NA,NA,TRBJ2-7,TGTGCCAGCAGTGTCGGCCTTACTAGCTCCTACGAGCAGTACTTC,CASSVGLTSSYEQYF
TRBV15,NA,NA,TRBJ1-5,TGTGCCACCAGCAGAAAGGGGACGGCTCAGCCCCAGCATTTT,CATSRKGTAQPQHF
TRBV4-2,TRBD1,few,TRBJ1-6,TGTGCCAGCAGCCAGATGATGGGACAGCTCCATAATTCACCCCTCCACTTT,CASSQMMGQLHNSPLHF
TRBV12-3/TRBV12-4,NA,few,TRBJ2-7,TGTGCCAGCAGGGCCAACTACGAGCAGTACTTC,CASRANYEQYF
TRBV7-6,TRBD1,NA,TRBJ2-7,TGTGCCAGCAGCTTTAATCTGGACAGGGGTTACGAGCAGTACTTC,CASSFNLDRGYEQYF
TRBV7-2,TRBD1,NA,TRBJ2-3,TGTGCCAGCAGCTCCGCAGGGACAGGGATGGGTACGCAGTATTTT,CASSSAGTGMGTQYF
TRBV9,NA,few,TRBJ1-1,TGTGCCAGCAGACCCCCCCAGAGCGAAGCTTTCTTT,CASRPPQSEAFF
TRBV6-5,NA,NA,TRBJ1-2,TGTGCCAGCAGTTACGAGAGGGCAGGGCATGGCTACACCTTC,CASSYERAGHGYTF
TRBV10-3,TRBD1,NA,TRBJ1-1,TGTGCCATCAGGGACAGGGATGAAGCTTTCTTT,CAIRDRDEAFF
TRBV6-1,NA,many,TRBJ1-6,TGTGCCAGCACTAGCGGGCAGGGGTATTCACCCCTCCACTTT,CASTSGQGYSPLHF
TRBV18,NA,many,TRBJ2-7,TGTGCCAGCTCACCACCCAAACATCCCTACGAGCAGTACTTC,CASSPPKHPYEQYF
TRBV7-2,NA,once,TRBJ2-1,TGTGCCAGCAGTATCCGTTGGGACGGAGTAGGCAATGAGCAGTTCTTC,CASSIRWDGVGNEQFF
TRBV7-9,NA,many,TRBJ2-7,TGTGCCAGCAGCTTAGGGACAGTCTCCTACGAGCAGTACTTC,CASSLGTVSYEQYF
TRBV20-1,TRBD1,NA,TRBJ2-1,TGCAGCGGGGAGAACGCCGGGACAGGACAGAACAATGAGCAGTTCTTC,CSGENAGTGQNNEQFF
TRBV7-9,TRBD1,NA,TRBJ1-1,TGTGCCAGCAGCTTAGCTATGGGACAGGGGGTTTCAGGAGCTTTCTTT,CASSLAMGQGVSGAFF
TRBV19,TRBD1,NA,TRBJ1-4,TGTGCCAGCCACTCCCCGGGACAGGGGACCGAAAAACTGTTTTTT,CASHSPGQGTEKLFF
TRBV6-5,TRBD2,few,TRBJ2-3,TGTGCCAGCAGTTACAATCCAGCGGGACTCCGGGATACGCAGTATTTT,CASSYNPAGLRDTQYF
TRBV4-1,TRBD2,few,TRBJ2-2,TGCGCCAGCAGCCAAGGGACTAGCGGGGGTTTAAACACCGGGGAGCTGTTTTTT,CASSQGTSGGLNTGELFF
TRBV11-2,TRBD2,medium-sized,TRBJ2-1,TGTGCCAGCAGCCCACTATTATTGGGGACTAGTCGGCCCTACAATGAGCAGTTCTTC,CASSPLLLGTSRPYNEQFF
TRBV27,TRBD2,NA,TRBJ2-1,TGTGCCAGCAGTCGGAAACCTACCCGGGGGGGCGCGCTCTACAATGAGCAGTTCTTC,CASSRKPTRGGALYNEQFF
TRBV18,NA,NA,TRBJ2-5,TGTGCCAGCTCACTCACGGAGGGAGAGACCCAGTACTTC,CASSLTEGETQYF
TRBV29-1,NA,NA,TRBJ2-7,TGCAGCGGGGGGGGACATGACGACGAGCAGTACTTC,CSGGGHDDEQYF
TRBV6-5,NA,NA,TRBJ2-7,TGTGCCAGCAGTCTGACAGCTACCCCCTACGAGCAGTACTTC,CASSLTATPYEQYF